This T cell receptor (beta chain) stems from a study of CXCR3-negative and CXCR3-positive naive CD8 T cells. With respect to this clonotype: The antigen remains unidentified.

The CDR3 is made up of 14 amino acids. Germline values: CDR1 SGHVS, CDR2 FQNEAQ. The libraries of TRB cDNA were constructed through 5' RACE using UMI labels. TCRdb re-called the 5' RACE reads; one entry per CDR3 protein, DNA not given. The sample includes around 160,000 distinct CDR3 sequences. Findings of the study overall: Much lower diversity was found in memory CD8+ cells, while both naive subsets had comparably high diversity. Naive cells positive for CXCR3 carried more hydrophobic TRB CDR3s than CXCR3-negative ones. TRBV-TRBJ usage was alike in naive CXCR3-negative and CXCR3-positive cells but differed in memory cells. TCR strength was inferred from TRB CDR3 properties, while surface CD5 was comparable between naive subsets.

By phenotype, naive CD8+ T cells were CD45RO-CCR7+CD27+CD95-. V gene TRBV7-8 combines with J gene TRBJ1-5. Sequencing input: naive CXCR3+ CD8+ T cells from blood. Subset here: CD45RO-CCR7+CD27+CD95- naive CD8+ T cells expressing CXCR3 (TNR3+). This clonotype originated in a human donor in good health. Some clones in this sample may be carry-over from other donors' samples. The chain's CDR3 is CASSLGLSDQPQHF.